Below are 31 T cell receptor beta chains sequenced from a single sample in a study of blood T cell repertoires in COVID-19. Clones were read by immunoSEQ multiplex PCR, and TCRdb kept only the in-frame ones, dropping some. The sample contains fewer than 300,000 clones, approximately 85% of which appear only once. The specimen sequenced was PBMCs or T cells enriched from blood (not recorded which). The source of these receptors is a woman under 40 who had recovered from COVID-19.

The rearrangement joins TRBV10-2 to TRBJ2-6; D possibly corresponds to TRBD2 (6 bases). Germline values: CDR1 WSHSY, CDR2 SAAADI. This CDR3 contains 16 residues. Trimming took 4 bases from V and 1 from J, leaving 11 bases between them. For the CDR3, the DNA is TGCGCCAGCAGTGTTTTCGGGGGATCTGGGGCCAACGTCCTGACTTTC. Its translation: CASSVFGGSGANVLTF.

This clone appeared a few times. The chain is built from TRBV7-6 and TRBJ2-1, with TRBD2 matching over 12 bases. With 6 bases clipped from V and 2 bases from J, the junction kept 5 bases outside the gene matches. Germline V CDR1 and CDR2: SGHVS, FNYEAQ. CDR3 size: 16 residues. CDR3 bases: TGTGCCAGCAGTATTCGGACTAGCGGGGCCTACAATGAGCAGTTCTTC. Amino acids: CASSIRTSGAYNEQFF.

The chain recombines TRBV3-1 (or the pseudogene TRBV3-2) with TRBJ2-1; D unclear. V dropped 4 bases and J dropped 1 base, with 5 bases sitting between them. This CDR3 has 13 amino acids. From germline, CDR1 is LGHDT and CDR2 YNNKEL (reference sequence). CDR3 amino acids: CASSPLSYNEQFF. The CDR3 nucleotides are TGTGCCAGCAGCCCACTTTCCTACAATGAGCAGTTCTTC.

The chain has TRBV7-9 and TRBJ2-5, with D perhaps TRBD1 (5 bases). Trimming shortened V by 4 bases and J by 4 bases, and 7 bases separated the two germline ends. The CDR3 runs to 12 residues. Per germline, CDR1 SEHNR and CDR2 FQNEAQ (reference sequence). The CDR3 loop is CASSSRVETQYF. Here the CDR3 DNA reads TGTGCCAGCAGCTCCAGGGTAGAGACCCAGTACTTC.

The chain couples TRBV7-8 to TRBJ1-5; 8 bases map to TRBD1. V was pared by 5 bases and J by 4 bases, with 10 bases of the junction left unmatched. The CDR3 runs 16 residues. CDR1 and CDR2 (germline): SGHVS, FQNEAQ. The CDR3 region has the DNA TGTGCCAGCAGCCAACCCGGGACAGGAGTTAATCAGCCCCAGCATTTT. It yields the protein CASSQPGTGVNQPQHF.

The chain combines TRBV7-9 with TRBJ1-4; maybe TRBD1 (5 bases). Trimming pared 2 bases from V and 8 bases from J, leaving 12 bases between. CDR3 length equals 14 residues. CDR1 and CDR2 from the germline V gene are SEHNR and FQNEAQ (reference sequence). The CDR3 DNA is TGTGCCAGCAGCTTAAACCAGGGAGGAGAAAAACTGTTTTTT. Translating it yields CASSLNQGGEKLFF. Together with reference TRBV7-9 and TRBJ1-4, the CDR3 gives the full variable domain: DTGVSQNPRHKITKRGQNVTFRCDPISEHNRLYWYRQTLGQGPEFLTYFQNEAQLEKSRLLSDRFSAERPKGSFSTLEIQRTEQGDSAMYLCASSLNQGGEKLFFGSGTQLSVL.

CDR3 protein: CASNDRERMNTEAFF. CDR3 DNA sequence: TGCGCCAGCAACGACAGGGAGAGAATGAACACTGAAGCTTTCTTT. The rearrangement uses TRBV5-1 and TRBJ1-1; TRBD1 matches at 7 bases. CDR1 and CDR2 (germline): SGHRS, YFSETQ. The V and J ends lost 6 bases and 0 bases, in that order; junction bases with no gene match: 8. This CDR3 spans 15 amino acids. Together with reference TRBV5-1 and TRBJ1-1, the CDR3 gives the full variable domain: KAGVTQTPRYLIKTRGQQVTLSCSPISGHRSVSWYQQTPGQGLQFLFEYFSETQRNKGNFPGRFSGRQFSNSRSEMNVSTLELGDSALYLCASNDRERMNTEAFFGQGTRLTVV.

The gene calls are TRBV7-9 and TRBJ1-2, with 12 bases identical to TRBD1. The ends lost 5 bases at V and 7 bases at J; junction bases unmatched: 17. Germline CDR1 and CDR2: SEHNR and FQNEAQ (reference sequence). The CDR3 loop spans 18 amino acids. The CDR3 reads CASSIRPGQGALRGGYTF. The CDR3 DNA reads TGTGCCAGCAGCATCAGACCGGGACAGGGGGCGCTTCGAGGTGGCTACACCTTC.

The rearrangement joins TRBV19 to TRBJ1-6, with 10 nucleotides matching TRBD1. The V gene end was trimmed by 5 bases and the J gene end by 2 bases; junction bases not matched to a gene: 6. The CDR3 consists of 17 residues. CDR1 LNHDA and CDR2 SQIVND come from the germline V gene (reference sequence). CDR3 nucleotides: TGTGCCAGTAGTCTCGGGACAGGGGTTACCTATAATTCACCCCTCCACTTT. Amino acid sequence: CASSLGTGVTYNSPLHF.

The chain is built from TRBV28 and TRBJ1-3; 9 bases are a match to TRBD1. Germline lookup yields CDR1 MDHEN and CDR2 SYDVKM. The CDR3 is made up of 15 amino acids. The ends lost 8 bases at V and 4 bases at J; junction bases unmatched: 9. CDR3 residues: CASLRTGVAGNTIYF. CDR3 in DNA: TGTGCCAGCCTTAGGACAGGGGTGGCCGGAAACACCATATATTTT.

J is TRBJ2-3 and V is TRBV12-3 or TRBV12-4; D remains ambiguous. There are 11 residues in the CDR3. Trimming left V 6 bases short and J 3 bases short, with 4 bases between. CDR3: CASSRTDTQYF. The CDR3 coding sequence is TGTGCCAGCAGCCGGACAGATACGCAGTATTTT.

The V and J genes are TRBV27 and TRBJ2-1; 11 bases fit TRBD2. V was pared by 7 bases and J by 6 bases, with 14 bases of the junction left unmatched. This CDR3 contains 17 residues. Per germline, CDR1 MNHEY and CDR2 SMNVEV (reference sequence). The CDR3: CASIKLAGVSVINEQFF. The DNA for the CDR3 is TGTGCCAGCATCAAACTAGCGGGAGTCTCGGTTATCAATGAGCAGTTCTTC.

This clone was detected only once. The rearrangement links TRBV12-5 to TRBJ1-1; D perhaps matches TRBD1 (5 bases). V was cut by 4 bases and J by 5 bases, with 14 bases left in between. The CDR3 contains 14 residues. Germline V gene lookup returns CDR1 LGHNT and CDR2 FRNRAP. Here the CDR3 DNA reads TGTGCTAGTGGTTCCGCGGCGGGGGAGACTGAAGCTTTCTTT. Protein product: CASGSAAGETEAFF.

This clone was recorded only once. The chain joins TRBV3-1 (or the pseudogene TRBV3-2) to TRBJ1-4, with 11 bases identical to TRBD1. The CDR3 extends over 15 amino acids. V was pared by 1 base and J by 8 bases, with 3 bases of the junction left unmatched. Looked up from germline, CDR1 is LGHDT and CDR2 is YNNKEL (reference sequence). CDR3 sequence: CASSQVDRGQEKLFF. The CDR3 DNA is TGTGCCAGCAGCCAAGTGGACAGGGGGCAAGAAAAACTGTTTTTT.

The chain recombines TRBV30 with TRBJ2-7; tentative D call: TRBD1 (6 bases). Germline CDR1 and CDR2: GTSNPN and SVGIG (reference sequence). V shed 2 bases and J shed 7 bases, with 12 bases lying between them. CDR3 length equals 12 residues. CDR3 protein: CAWSTGPREQYF. The CDR3 region has the DNA TGTGCCTGGAGTACAGGGCCTCGAGAGCAGTACTTC.

This clone has only one observation. This rearrangement joins TRBV30 to TRBJ2-1, with D possibly being TRBD2 (5 bases). The CDR3 loop spans 14 amino acids. CDR1 is GTSNPN, CDR2 SVGIG, per germline (reference sequence). The V gene lost 0 bases and the J gene lost 5 bases, with 11 bases spanning the gap. In DNA form, the CDR3 reads TGTGCCTGGAGTGTAGGGCGGGCCAACAATGAGCAGTTCTTC. Its translation: CAWSVGRANNEQFF.

V is TRBV6-1 and J is TRBJ2-1, with TRBD2 matching over 13 bases. CDR1 is MNHNS, CDR2 SASEGT, per germline. The length of the CDR3 is 16 residues. V was clipped by 3 bases and J by 9 bases; unmatched bases: 8. The CDR3 sequence: CASSDILAGGPVEQFF. In nucleotides, the CDR3 is TGTGCCAGCAGTGACATACTAGCGGGAGGGCCAGTTGAGCAGTTCTTC.

The chain carries TRBV21-1 and TRBJ1-2; the DNA was not compared with TRBD1, the D call given in the table. TRBV21-1 is designated a pseudogene. This CDR3 is 19 amino acids long. Here the CDR3 reads CASSESCTKKQATNYGYTF. CDR3 DNA: TGTGCCAGCAGCGAATCATGTACAAAAAAACAGGCCACTAACTATGGCTACACCTTC.

The DNA of the CDR3 is TGTGCCAGCAGTTACCGGGACAGGGGTGGAAGAGGGACCCAGTACTTC. Its translation: CASSYRDRGGRGTQYF. The chain carries TRBV6-2 or TRBV6-3 and TRBJ2-5; TRBD1 matches 10 bases. The length of the CDR3 is 16 residues. V lost 2 bases to trimming and J lost 7 bases; unmatched junction nucleotides: 10. Germline-derived CDR1 and CDR2 are MNHEY and SVGEGT.

The J gene is TRBJ2-7, the V gene TRBV5-1; 9 positions agree with TRBD2. Losses at the gene ends were 7 bases for V and 0 bases for J; bases not matched to a gene: 5. CDR3 size: 14 residues. Per the germline V gene, CDR1 is SGHRS and CDR2 is YFSETQ. The CDR3 region is CASRGSGSSYEQYF. The CDR3 bases are TGCGCCAGCCGAGGTAGCGGGAGCTCCTACGAGCAGTACTTC.

The chain combines TRBV18 with TRBJ1-1; no definite D call. V gave up 3 bases and J gave up 5 bases, with 16 bases separating them. There are 15 residues in the CDR3. Germline CDR1 reads KGHSH; CDR2 reads LQKENI. CDR3 nucleotide sequence: TGTGCCAGCTCACCTCCGTTGGGAGGGAGTACTGAAGCTTTCTTT. Its protein is CASSPPLGGSTEAFF.

The rearrangement links TRBV27 to TRBJ2-5; possible D gene TRBD1, 6 bases. This CDR3 has 11 amino acids. Per the germline V gene, CDR1 is MNHEY and CDR2 is SMNVEV (reference sequence). Deletions cut 7 bases from V and 5 bases from J, with 8 bases between. CDR3 sequence (DNA): TGTGCCAGCATCACAGGGGAGACCCAGTACTTC. The encoded protein is CASITGETQYF.

In DNA form, the CDR3 reads TGTGCCAGCAGCATAGCGGGGGTATACAATGAGCAGTTCTTC. Translated, it gives CASSIAGVYNEQFF. The rearrangement joins TRBV6-5 to TRBJ2-1, with 9 nucleotides matching TRBD2. With V trimmed by 6 bases and J by 4 bases, 4 bases remained unmatched. The CDR3 has 14 amino acids. From germline, CDR1 is MNHEY and CDR2 SVGAGI.

The chain links TRBV5-4 to TRBJ2-7, with D perhaps matching TRBD2 (6 bases). This CDR3 contains 14 residues. Germline V gene lookup returns CDR1 SGHNT and CDR2 YYREEE (reference sequence). V was cut by 4 bases and J by 3 bases, with 14 bases left in between. CDR3 sequence: CASSLPGSSYEQYF. The CDR3 DNA reads as TGTGCCAGCAGCCTTCCCGGGAGTAGCTACGAGCAGTACTTC. Full variable domain (remainder filled in from reference TRBV5-4 and TRBJ2-7): ETGVTQSPTHLIKTRGQQVTLRCSSQSGHNTVSWYQQALGQGPQFIFQYYREEENGRGNFPPRFSGLQFPNYSSELNVNALELDDSALYLCASSLPGSSYEQYFGPGTRLTVT.

The chain uses TRBV4-1 and TRBJ2-7, with 12 bases that match TRBD1. Germline V gene data show CDR1 as MGHRA and CDR2 as YSYEKL. The CDR3 totals 17 residues. V was pared by 4 bases and J by 6 bases, with 13 bases of the junction left unmatched. The CDR3: CASSLPTRGQGAGEQYF. The CDR3 DNA follows: TGCGCCAGCAGCCTCCCCACCCGGGGACAGGGGGCCGGCGAGCAGTACTTC.

The rearrangement joins TRBV5-1 to TRBJ2-3; no reliable D call. V dropped 3 bases and J dropped 0 bases, with 14 bases sitting between them. Germline CDR1 reads SGHRS; CDR2 reads YFSETQ. This CDR3 spans 16 amino acids. The CDR3 loop reads CASSSRGLTSTDTQYF. The CDR3 nucleotides are TGCGCCAGCAGCTCACGTGGGTTGACTAGCACAGATACGCAGTATTTT. The complete variable domain, with remaining parts taken from reference TRBV5-1 and TRBJ2-3, reads KAGVTQTPRYLIKTRGQQVTLSCSPISGHRSVSWYQQTPGQGLQFLFEYFSETQRNKGNFPGRFSGRQFSNSRSEMNVSTLELGDSALYLCASSSRGLTSTDTQYFGPGTRLTVL.

The gene calls are TRBV7-9 and TRBJ2-3, with D possibly TRBD1 on 5 matching bases. CDR3 length equals 15 residues. The germline gives CDR1 SEHNR, CDR2 FQNEAQ (reference sequence). V was trimmed by 5 bases and J by 2 bases, leaving 14 bases between them. Written as DNA, the CDR3 is TGTGCCAGCAGCCACGGGCAGGGTAACACAGATACGCAGTATTTT. Its translation: CASSHGQGNTDTQYF.

This chain connects TRBV7-8 to TRBJ2-7, with 10 bases aligning to TRBD2. The CDR3 totals 18 residues. Germline V gives CDR1 SGHVS, CDR2 FQNEAQ. Trimming cost V 2 bases and J 0 bases; bases outside gene matches: 10. The CDR3 DNA is TGTGCCAGCAGCTTACTATCGAAGCTAGCGGGAGCCTCCTACGAGCAGTACTTC. Amino acids: CASSLLSKLAGASYEQYF.

CDR3 nucleotides: TGTGCCAGCAGAATAGACGCCGGGACAGTCTTGGATGGCTACACCTTC. Its protein product is CASRIDAGTVLDGYTF. The genes are TRBV14 and TRBJ1-2; 7 bases line up with TRBD1. Germline CDR1 is SGHDN and CDR2 is FVKESK. The CDR3 runs 16 residues. Losses at the gene ends were 6 bases for V and 6 bases for J; bases not matched to a gene: 16.

V and J are TRBV10-3 and TRBJ1-2; D perhaps matches TRBD1 (5 bases). The germline CDR1 and CDR2 sequences are ENHRY and SYGVKD. This CDR3 spans 13 amino acids. V lost 2 bases and J 8 bases, leaving 12 bases between the germline ends. For the CDR3, the DNA is TGTGCCATCAGTGAGGCAGGCCAGGGCGGCTACACCTTC. This codes for CAISEAGQGGYTF.

V gene TRBV2 combines with J gene TRBJ1-3; no reliable D call. Germline V gene lookup returns CDR1 SNHLY and CDR2 FYNNEI. The V end lost 6 bases, the J end lost 1 base, and 4 bases lay between the germline ends. This CDR3 spans 12 amino acids. This chain's CDR3 is CASSPSGNTIYF. The DNA for the CDR3 is TGTGCCAGCAGCCCTTCTGGAAACACCATATATTTT.